Shown below are 11 T cell receptor beta chains from a single sample sequenced in a study of regulatory T cells in long-lasting Graves disease. This sample's time point: newly diagnosed GD, antithyroid drugs for less than 3 months. RNA extracted from PBMCs served as the sequencing template. Library construction for TCR beta used iRepertoire HTBI primers and Arm-PCR of CDR3 regions. TCRdb re-derived calls from the multiplex PCR reads in MiXCR, one entry per CDR3 protein. The profile shows around 400,000 distinct CDR3 sequences, about 14% of them singletons. The material was peripheral blood mononuclear cells (PBMCs), obtained at new diagnosis, from a patient treated with antithyroid drugs. Receptor source: a female donor with Graves disease.

The table lists this clonotype with many counts. CDR3 in DNA: TGTGCCAGCAGTGACGGGGCTGGGCGCGGTGGGAGCGGGGGAGGCAATGAGCAGTTCTTC. The encoded protein is CASSDGAGRGGSGGGNEQFF. The rearrangement links TRBV2 to TRBJ2-1; 8 nucleotides agree with TRBD2. Per the germline V gene, CDR1 is SNHLY and CDR2 is FYNNEI. CDR3 length equals 20 residues. The V gene end was trimmed by 3 bases and the J gene end by 6 bases; junction bases not matched to a gene: 22.

This clonotype was counted between two and nine times. V is TRBV4-1 and J is TRBJ1-5; D might be TRBD1 (6 bases). The germline gives CDR1 MGHRA, CDR2 YSYEKL. V was shortened by 2 bases and J by 7 bases, with 12 bases between the two germline ends. The CDR3 runs 14 residues. The CDR3 coding sequence is TGCGCCAGCAGCCAACTCGACACAGGGCAGCCCCAGCATTTT. Its protein is CASSQLDTGQPQHF.

This rearrangement joins TRBV20-1 to TRBJ2-7, with 7 bases aligning to TRBD2. Losses at the gene ends were 0 bases for V and 2 bases for J; bases not matched to a gene: 10. From germline, CDR1 is DFQATT and CDR2 SNEGSKA (reference sequence). This CDR3 spans 16 amino acids. CDR3 coding DNA: TGCAGTGCTAGAGATAGGGGCGGGAGATACACCTACGAGCAGTACTTC. Amino acids: CSARDRGGRYTYEQYF.

This clonotype came up many times. As DNA, the CDR3 is TGTGCCAGCAGCTTAAAAGGCGGGGGGACTCCCTACTACGAGCAGTACTTC. Protein: CASSLKGGGTPYYEQYF. The V gene is TRBV7-2, the J gene TRBJ2-7; 8 nucleotides align to TRBD2. The length of the CDR3 is 17 residues. V trimming: 2 bases; J trimming: 3 bases; junction bases outside the gene matches: 12. Germline loops: CDR1 SGHTA, CDR2 FQGNSA.

This clonotype was observed at least ten times. The chain couples TRBV20-1 to TRBJ2-5, with TRBD2 as a possible D gene (6 bases). Trimming cost V 3 bases and J 4 bases, with 18 bases left between them. Germline V gene data show CDR1 as DFQATT and CDR2 as SNEGSKA (reference sequence). The CDR3 extends over 15 amino acids. The CDR3 loop is CSASGTLGGLETQYF. CDR3 coding DNA: TGCAGTGCTAGCGGTACCTTGGGGGGTTTAGAGACCCAGTACTTC.

This clonotype came up a few times. This chain joins TRBV4-1 and TRBJ2-2, with TRBD1 as a possible D gene (6 bases). CDR3 length equals 16 residues. Trimming took 3 bases from V and 1 from J, leaving 12 bases between them. Germline lookup yields CDR1 MGHRA and CDR2 YSYEKL. CDR3 nucleotide sequence: TGCGCCAGCAGCCATCTAGGACAGCTGAACACCGGGGAGCTGTTTTTT. Residues: CASSHLGQLNTGELFF.

This clonotype was picked up a small number of times. The chain employs TRBV7-9 and TRBJ1-2, with TRBD1 matching 8 bases. CDR3 length: 15 amino acids. V lost 5 bases, J lost 7 bases, and 12 bases stayed unmatched. Germline CDR1 reads SEHNR; CDR2 reads FQNEAQ (reference sequence). In DNA, the CDR3 is TGTGCCAGCAGCGAGCCGGGACAGGCCTCCGCTGGCTACACCTTC. This translates into CASSEPGQASAGYTF.

This clonotype was counted at least ten times. V gene TRBV10-2 combines with J gene TRBJ2-3; the D gene is possibly TRBD1 (5 bases). Germline-derived CDR1 and CDR2 are WSHSY and SAAADI. The CDR3 runs to 13 residues. V was clipped by 8 bases and J by 4 bases, with 13 bases between them. In DNA, the CDR3 is TGCGCCAGCGAGAAGACAGAAGCAGATACGCAGTATTTT. It yields the protein CASEKTEADTQYF.

This clonotype was recorded many times. The V and J genes are TRBV7-2 and TRBJ1-5, with TRBD1 matching 10 bases. This CDR3 is 16 amino acids long. V trimming: 2 bases; J trimming: 5 bases; junction bases outside the gene matches: 6. Germline-derived CDR1 and CDR2 are SGHTA and FQGNSA. This chain's CDR3 is CASSLLRTGGDQPQHF. The CDR3 DNA follows: TGTGCCAGCAGCTTACTCAGGACAGGGGGGGATCAGCCCCAGCATTTT.

This clonotype showed up many times. This chain uses TRBV6-2 or TRBV6-3 with TRBJ1-1, with 9 bases lining up with TRBD1. Trimming at V came to 7 bases and at J to 6 bases, leaving 12 bases not matched to a gene. Looked up from germline, CDR1 is MNHEY and CDR2 is SVGEGT. This CDR3 comprises 15 residues. The chain's CDR3 is CASTHRDRALAEAFF. CDR3 nucleotide sequence: TGTGCCAGCACCCACCGGGACAGGGCTCTTGCTGAAGCTTTCTTT.

This clonotype was seen ten or more times. This chain connects TRBV15 to TRBJ1-2; D gene unclear. Trimming stripped 3 bases from V and 6 bases from J, with 14 bases between. The CDR3 runs to 14 residues. Germline V lookup: CDR1 LNHNV, CDR2 YYDKDF (reference sequence). CDR3 in DNA: TGTGCCACCAGCAGGTTTATTGACACCGATGGCTACACCTTC. It is translated as CATSRFIDTDGYTF.